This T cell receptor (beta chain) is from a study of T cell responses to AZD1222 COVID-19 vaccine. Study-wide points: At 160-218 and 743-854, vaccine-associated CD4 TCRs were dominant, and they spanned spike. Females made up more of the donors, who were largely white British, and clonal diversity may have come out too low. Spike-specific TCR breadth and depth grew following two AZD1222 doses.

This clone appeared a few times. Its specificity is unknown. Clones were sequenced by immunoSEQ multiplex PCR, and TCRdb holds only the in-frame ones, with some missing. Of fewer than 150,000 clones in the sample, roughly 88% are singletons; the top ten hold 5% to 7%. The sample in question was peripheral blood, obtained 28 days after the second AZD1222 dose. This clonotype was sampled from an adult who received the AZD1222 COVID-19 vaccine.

The CDR3: CASTGTGFAGELFF. The CDR3 region has the DNA TGTGCCAGTACCGGGACAGGGTTTGCCGGGGAGCTGTTTTTT. The chain is built from TRBV19 and TRBJ2-2, with 9 bases that match TRBD1. The CDR3 is made up of 14 amino acids. Germline lookup yields CDR1 LNHDA and CDR2 SQIVND (reference sequence). V shed 7 bases and J 6 bases; nucleotides not matched to a gene: 6.